This entry lists 26 T cell receptor beta chains sequenced from one sample in a study of regulatory T cells in long-lasting Graves disease. The sample's time point: persistent/refractory GD, antithyroid drugs over 5 years with positive TRAb. Extracted RNA from PBMCs served as the source of the TCR library. Arm-PCR of CDR3 regions and iRepertoire HTBI primers were the basis on which TCR beta libraries were built. TCRdb analysed the multiplex PCR reads with MiXCR anew, one entry per CDR3 protein. The top ten clones hold around 13% of a sample with a few hundred thousand distinct CDR3 sequences, 20% to 25% of them seen once. The sample here was peripheral blood mononuclear cells (PBMCs), taken when the disease was refractory, from a patient treated with antithyroid drugs. These receptors were taken from a female donor with Graves disease.

The rearrangement links TRBV6-1 to TRBJ2-3, with 11 bases that match TRBD2. The CDR3 runs 16 residues. Per the germline V gene, CDR1 is MNHNS and CDR2 is SASEGT. With V trimmed by 8 bases and J by 0 bases, 7 bases remained unmatched. CDR3 loop: CASALAGDLSTDTQYF. The CDR3 DNA sequence: TGTGCCAGCGCACTAGCGGGGGACCTTAGCACAGATACGCAGTATTTT.

This clonotype was seen repeatedly, ten times or more. The chain recombines TRBV28 with TRBJ2-5, with TRBD2 as a possible D gene (6 bases). Germline assignment: CDR1 MDHEN and CDR2 SYDVKM. Trimming took 7 bases from V and 5 from J, leaving 20 bases between them. The CDR3 extends over 15 amino acids. The CDR3 nucleotides are TGTGCCAGCAACCCAGCTCTGACTGGGGGGGAGACCCAGTACTTC. Residues: CASNPALTGGETQYF.

The chain employs TRBV19 and TRBJ1-2; the match to TRBD1 covers 8 bases. From germline, CDR1 is LNHDA and CDR2 SQIVND (reference sequence). The J segment lost 7 bases and the V segment lost 5 bases, leaving 9 bases of the junction unmatched. The CDR3 has 14 amino acids. The CDR3 here is CASSAEGTGCGYTF. The CDR3 DNA is TGTGCCAGTAGTGCCGAGGGGACAGGATGTGGCTACACCTTC.

This chain connects TRBV20-1 to TRBJ2-7; D is undetermined. The CDR3 has 10 amino acids. Germline V gene lookup returns CDR1 DFQATT and CDR2 SNEGSKA (reference sequence). Trimming pared 3 bases from V and 4 bases from J, leaving 4 bases between. The CDR3 is CSASGYEQYF. The CDR3 DNA sequence: TGCAGTGCTAGTGGGTACGAGCAGTACTTC.

The rearrangement uses TRBV7-2 and TRBJ2-5; D uncertain. Deletions cut 3 bases from V and 4 bases from J, with 15 bases between. Germline-derived CDR1 and CDR2 are SGHTA and FQGNSA. The CDR3 runs 15 residues. Written as DNA, the CDR3 is TGTGCCAGCAGCTTGGTGTCCTTAATGGGAGAGACCCAGTACTTC. As protein: CASSLVSLMGETQYF.

This clonotype was seen a handful of times. V gene TRBV6-2 or TRBV6-3 combines with J gene TRBJ1-3; D is perhaps TRBD1 (5 bases). This CDR3 contains 16 residues. Per the germline V gene, CDR1 is MNHEY and CDR2 is SVGEGT. The ends were cut back, 2 bases at V and 0 bases at J, with 11 bases in the middle. The CDR3 sequence: CASSYDRILSGNTIYF. The CDR3 region has the DNA TGTGCCAGCAGTTACGACAGAATCCTCTCTGGAAACACCATATATTTT.

This clonotype occurred many times. The rearrangement joins TRBV30 to TRBJ2-5, with 14 positions matching TRBD2. The CDR3 is made up of 13 amino acids. V lost 5 bases to trimming and J lost 5 bases; unmatched junction nucleotides: 1. Germline values: CDR1 GTSNPN, CDR2 SVGIG (reference sequence). CDR3 in amino acids: CAWGLAGGETQYF. As DNA, the CDR3 is TGTGCCTGGGGACTAGCGGGGGGTGAGACCCAGTACTTC.

This clonotype was observed a few times. The CDR3 bases are TGCAGCGTGACGGCCTATAGAGGGTATGGCTACACCTTC. Encoded protein: CSVTAYRGYGYTF. V and J are TRBV29-1 and TRBJ1-2; no clear D. V was shortened by 6 bases and J by 5 bases, with 16 bases between the two germline ends. The CDR3 consists of 13 residues. Per the germline V gene, CDR1 is SQVTM and CDR2 is ANQGSEA.

This clonotype was seen ten or more times. The chain employs TRBV11-3 and TRBJ1-1; a possible D gene is TRBD1 (6 bases). The CDR3 is 13 residues long. V was shortened by 6 bases and J by 5 bases, with 13 bases between the two germline ends. Germline V gene sequence: CDR1 SGHNT, CDR2 YENEEA. CDR3 protein: CASSLGHRTEAFF. CDR3 nucleotide sequence: TGTGCCAGCAGTTTGGGACATCGGACTGAAGCTTTCTTT. Supplemented by reference TRBV11-3 and TRBJ1-1, the full variable domain reads EAGVVQSPRYKIIEKKQPVAFWCNPISGHNTLYWYLQNLGQGPELLIRYENEEAVDDSQLPKDRFSAERLKGVDSTLKIQPAELGDSAVYLCASSLGHRTEAFFGQGTRLTVV.

This clonotype was recorded many times. The gene calls are TRBV12-3 or TRBV12-4 and TRBJ1-6; no definite D call. V was trimmed by 1 base and J by 15 bases, leaving 7 bases between them. The CDR3 is made up of 11 amino acids. The CDR3 DNA reads as TGTGCCAGCAGTTTAGGACCGCTCCTCCACTTT. It is translated as CASSLGPLLHF.

In its sample, this clonotype was seen many times. CDR3 coding DNA: TGTGCCAGCAGTTTGGGGGTTAGCAATCAGCCCCAGCATTTT. This gives the protein CASSLGVSNQPQHF. V gene TRBV28 combines with J gene TRBJ1-5, with D perhaps TRBD1 (5 bases). The CDR3 covers 14 residues. Trimming pared 3 bases from V and 0 bases from J, leaving 6 bases between. Germline assignment: CDR1 MDHEN and CDR2 SYDVKM.

The chain joins TRBV25-1 to TRBJ1-2; D remains ambiguous. V lost 6 bases to trimming and J lost 3 bases, with 14 bases between them. The germline gives CDR1 MGHDK, CDR2 SYGVNS. This CDR3 comprises 14 residues. As DNA, the CDR3 is TGTGCCAGCAGCGCCCCGTCCCCCCACTATGGCTACACCTTC. This encodes CASSAPSPHYGYTF.

The rearrangement joins TRBV2 to TRBJ1-1; D is possibly TRBD1 (6 bases). Trimming shortened V by 0 bases and J by 5 bases, and 10 bases separated the two germline ends. This CDR3 has 14 residues. Germline V gene data show CDR1 as SNHLY and CDR2 as FYNNEI. The DNA for the CDR3 is TGTGCCAGCAGTGAAGCGCAGGGGCCGACTGAAGCTTTCTTT. Translated: CASSEAQGPTEAFF.

This clonotype was picked up a small number of times. The CDR3 loop reads CASTPPGYSYEQYF. DNA for the CDR3: TGTGCCAGCACCCCCCCGGGGTACTCCTACGAGCAGTACTTC. The chain combines TRBV6-1 with TRBJ2-7; TRBD2 is a possible D gene (5 bases). V was cut by 7 bases and J by 0 bases, with 13 bases left in between. This CDR3 comprises 14 residues. Germline CDR1 and CDR2: MNHNS and SASEGT.

This clonotype was seen more than once but under ten times. This rearrangement joins TRBV3-1 to TRBJ2-2; the D is unclear. The CDR3 spans 15 residues. Germline-derived CDR1 and CDR2 are LGHDT and YNNKEL (reference sequence). V was clipped by 0 bases and J by 5 bases, with 10 bases between them. CDR3 residues: CASSQDPAATGELFF. CDR3 nucleotides: TGTGCCAGCAGCCAAGATCCCGCAGCTACCGGGGAGCTGTTTTTT.

A few counts support this clonotype. This chain uses TRBV20-1 with TRBJ2-5; D may match TRBD1 or TRBD2 (6 bases each). Germline V CDR1 and CDR2: DFQATT, SNEGSKA (reference sequence). The CDR3 extends over 15 amino acids. V gave up 5 bases and J gave up 0 bases, with 16 bases separating them. CDR3 sequence: CSAYVGGQYQETQYF. CDR3 in DNA: TGCAGTGCTTACGTAGGGGGGCAGTACCAAGAGACCCAGTACTTC.

This clonotype showed up just a few times. The rearrangement joins TRBV30 to TRBJ1-3; D is uncertain. The CDR3 has 14 residues. V was clipped by 4 bases and J by 2 bases, with 12 bases between them. The germline V gene encodes CDR1 GTSNPN and CDR2 SVGIG (reference sequence). The DNA for the CDR3 is TGTGCCTGGAACCCAGACGGAGCTGGAAACACCATATATTTT. It yields the protein CAWNPDGAGNTIYF.

This clonotype was detected only a few times. V gene TRBV9 combines with J gene TRBJ2-5; 10 nucleotides line up with TRBD2. The CDR3 consists of 16 residues. V was clipped by 2 bases and J by 1 base; unmatched bases: 5. CDR1 and CDR2 from the germline V gene are SGDLS and YYNGEE. The CDR3 protein is CASSVSTSGVQETQYF. CDR3 DNA: TGTGCCAGCAGCGTGAGTACTAGCGGGGTCCAAGAGACCCAGTACTTC.

This clonotype was seen many times. The V and J genes are TRBV7-6 and TRBJ1-1; D not certain. CDR3 length: 13 amino acids. The germline V and J ends were trimmed by 5 bases and 5 bases, with 12 bases remaining between them. CDR1 is SGHVS, CDR2 FNYEAQ, per germline. The CDR3, as DNA: TGTGCCAGCAGCCTCGGGTGGAGGACTGAAGCTTTCTTT. This encodes CASSLGWRTEAFF.

Remarks on this clonotype: This likely came from a read error, as a far larger clone is one base away. CDR3: CVSSVSGTPGSPLHF. The CDR3 DNA reads as TGTGTCAGCAGCGTATCCGGGACCCCGGGTTCACCCCTCCACTTT. The chain joins TRBV7-9 to TRBJ1-6; D perhaps matches TRBD1 (5 bases). The germline CDR1 and CDR2 sequences are SEHNR and FQNEAQ (reference sequence). This CDR3 is 15 amino acids long.

The J gene is TRBJ2-7, the V gene TRBV24-1, with TRBD2 as a possible D gene (6 bases). Germline values: CDR1 KGHDR, CDR2 SFDVKD. The CDR3 has 15 amino acids. Between the trimmed V and J ends, which lost 2 bases and 4 bases, there was a span of 14 bases. This chain's CDR3 is CATSDSWGAGYEQYF. The CDR3 region has the DNA TGTGCCACCAGTGATTCTTGGGGCGCGGGATACGAGCAGTACTTC.

Concerning this clonotype itself: One base away lies a much larger clone, so this may be a sequencing read error. V usage is TRBV20-1 and J usage is TRBJ1-4; 8 positions agree with TRBD1. With 2 bases clipped from V and 4 bases from J, the junction kept 3 bases outside the gene matches. This CDR3 has 14 amino acids. Germline V gene lookup returns CDR1 DFQATT and CDR2 SNEGSKA (reference sequence). CDR3 sequence reads: CSARKTGVNEKLFF. Written as DNA, the CDR3 is TGCAGTGCTAGAAAGACAGGGGTTAATGAAAAACTGTTTTTT.

The table lists this clonotype with many counts. The chain joins TRBV28 to TRBJ1-2; D not certain. The CDR3 is 12 amino acids. Germline loops: CDR1 MDHEN, CDR2 SYDVKM. The V and J ends lost 8 bases and 2 bases respectively, with 9 bases between them. The CDR3 DNA sequence: TGTGCCAGCCGATCTGGGAACTATGGCTACACCTTC. This codes for CASRSGNYGYTF.

Note on this clonotype: One base away lies a much larger clone, so this may be a sequencing read error. J is TRBJ1-2 and V is TRBV2, with D possibly being TRBD1 (5 bases). The V gene lost 4 bases and the J gene lost 2 bases, with 8 bases spanning the gap. From germline, CDR1 is SNHLY and CDR2 FYNNEI. This CDR3 is 13 amino acids long. CDR3 region: CASSAEGNYGYTF. The CDR3 region has the DNA TGTGCCAGCAGTGCCGAGGGGAACTATGGCTACACCTTC. Complete variable domain (other parts from reference TRBV2 and TRBJ1-2): EPEVTQTPSHQVTQMGQEVILRCVPISNHLYFYWYRQILGQKVEFLVSFYNNEISEKSEIFDDQFSVERPDGSNFTLKIRSTKLEDSAMYFCASSAEGNYGYTFGSGTRLTVV.

This clonotype has just a few counts. The rearrangement links TRBV6-2 or TRBV6-3 to TRBJ1-1, with D possibly being TRBD1 (5 bases). Germline CDR1 reads MNHEY; CDR2 reads SVGEGT. There are 13 residues in the CDR3. V dropped 4 bases and J dropped 2 bases, with 8 bases sitting between them. The CDR3 spells CASSLQDNTEAFF. The CDR3 nucleotides read TGTGCCAGCAGTTTACAGGATAACACTGAAGCTTTCTTT.

Ten or more counts support this clonotype. V gene TRBV6-1 combines with J gene TRBJ2-7; tentatively, D is TRBD2 (7 bases). This CDR3 is 14 amino acids long. Deletions cut 4 bases from V and 5 bases from J, with 15 bases between. Germline loops: CDR1 MNHNS, CDR2 SASEGT. The CDR3 here is CASSGTAGADEQYF. The CDR3, as DNA: TGTGCCAGCAGTGGGACTGCGGGGGCCGACGAGCAGTACTTC.